This T cell receptor beta chain was obtained from a study of identifying expanded T cells in peripheral blood (dated by TCRdb to about 2019). Context from the whole study: Technical replicates were generated by sequencing separate aliquots of the same genomic DNA pool, with four replicates compared pairwise. What the study reported, not specific to this receptor: Across all healthy-donor time intervals, the beta-binomial model significantly lowered both the number of clones called differentially abundant and the false-positive rate. In all healthy donors, the variance in clone template counts between samples taken roughly 14 days apart rose significantly as total template count increased. It was expected by the authors that biological variance in healthy repertoires might increase further over much longer intervals, such as months to years. Around 1.3 differentially abundant clones were flagged by the binomial model between technical replicates, whereas about 15 and 18 were flagged over around two weeks and four weeks, respectively.

No immune events, such as infections, were documented for the healthy donors during the collection period. Time-dependent variance in a beta-binomial model of T-cell clone differential abundance was calibrated using healthy-donor blood repertoires as a training cohort. The training cohort included about ten healthy donors, of whom 3 were female and 7 were male. An age range of roughly 25 to 70 years, with an average of 43 years, was recorded for the donors. Whole blood, obtained from a commercial supplier, was collected from each healthy donor at three time points spaced around two weeks apart. For immunosequencing, genomic DNA was extracted from unsorted whole blood. To note about this clone: It has no known antigen specificity. No qualities accompany the bases; no much larger clone lies one base away.

The CDR3 sequence holds 14 residues, the cysteine and phenylalanine included. Kept here is only the CDR3 DNA, which spans 42 bases and is read in frame from base 1. The germline V gene provides CDR1 SGHDT and CDR2 YYEEEE. Trimming takes 6 bases off V and 8 bases off J; junction bases not matched to a gene: 9. The immunoSEQ Assay, which uses bias-controlled multiplex PCR amplification of genomic DNA, was used to profile TCRbeta CDR3 regions. Turning to the authors' computational methods: The absolute abundance of each unique TCRbeta CDR3 region was quantified after sequences were collapsed and filtered. Two models were used to test differential abundance: a binomial model (Fisher-equivalent) and a beta-binomial model that adds time-dependent variance fitted from healthy donors. Clones with fewer than 5 combined templates were excluded, and clones with Benjamini-Hochberg FDR below 0.01 were called differentially abundant. The form v = (b*log(k)+a)^2 was used to model beta-binomial variance as a function of total template count across the two samples. TCRdb mirrors the immuneACCESS table, restricted to in-frame sequences. Some clones are absent from its copies; in checked studies, under half trace to an unresolved V gene, and the reason for the others is unknown. That table furnishes V, J and clone size, whereas the DNA furnished D and trimming. The sample table records 100,000 to 150,000 clones; 84% of these occur just once. The top ten clones comprise over 3% of the sample.

This receptor was identified in a person aged 18 to 75 in good health. Here the chain combines TRBV5-6 and TRBJ1-4; the central 8 bases match TRBD1. The sequenced sample was blood. The DNA sequence reads TGTGCCAGCACCGGAGACAGGGGAGGCGAAAAACTGTTTTTT. It codes for CASTGDRGGEKLFF.